These 21 T cell receptor beta chains originate from one sample sequenced in a study of blood T cell repertoires in COVID-19. Sequencing used immunoSEQ multiplex PCR; TCRdb keeps in-frame clones, though not all of them. Among about 240,000 clones listed, approximately 83% were seen once. Input material: peripheral blood. These receptors originate from a woman aged 80 or over with acute or convalescent COVID-19.

The V call is TRBV24-1, the J call TRBJ2-7; D perhaps matches TRBD1 (6 bases). The CDR3 runs 17 residues. Germline CDR1 is KGHDR and CDR2 is SFDVKD. V lost 1 base and J 6 bases, leaving 21 bases between the germline ends. The CDR3 loop reads CATSDFLSPRGPPEQYF. CDR3 sequence (DNA): TGTGCCACCAGTGATTTTCTCTCGCCCAGGGGTCCTCCCGAGCAGTACTTC.

This clone was observed once. V usage is TRBV2 and J usage is TRBJ2-1, with 9 bases aligning to TRBD2. Germline loops: CDR1 SNHLY, CDR2 FYNNEI. With 5 bases clipped from V and 1 base from J, the junction kept 0 bases outside the gene matches. This CDR3 is 14 amino acids long. The CDR3 spells CASSSGGSYNEQFF. The CDR3 DNA sequence: TGTGCCAGCAGTAGCGGGGGGTCCTACAATGAGCAGTTCTTC.

The rearrangement joins TRBV2 to TRBJ1-2, with TRBD1 matching over 7 bases. Germline loops: CDR1 SNHLY, CDR2 FYNNEI. Losses at the gene ends were 6 bases for V and 6 bases for J; bases not matched to a gene: 7. CDR3 length: 13 amino acids. The DNA for the CDR3 is TGTGCCAGCAGATACAGGGGCGGGAATGGCTACACCTTC. It codes for CASRYRGGNGYTF.

This clone appeared once. The genes are TRBV13 and TRBJ2-7; 9 bases line up with TRBD1. J gave up 5 bases and V 5 bases, and 10 bases lay outside the gene matches. The CDR3 spans 15 residues. Germline values: CDR1 PRHDT, CDR2 FYEKMQ (reference sequence). This CDR3 reads CASSPSQGARDEQYF. The CDR3 DNA is TGTGCCAGCAGCCCCTCACAGGGGGCTCGGGACGAGCAGTACTTC.

A single count supports this clone. V is TRBV5-1 and J is TRBJ1-6; weak D call: TRBD1 (6 bases). Per the germline V gene, CDR1 is SGHRS and CDR2 is YFSETQ. CDR3 length equals 17 residues. V was trimmed by 0 bases and J by 5 bases, leaving 15 bases between them. This CDR3 is CASSLEPYRTDNSPLHF. The CDR3 DNA reads as TGCGCCAGCAGCTTGGAACCGTATAGGACAGATAATTCACCCCTCCACTTT.

The genes are TRBV6-5 and TRBJ2-3, with D perhaps matching TRBD2 (7 bases). The V end lost 7 bases, the J end lost 6 bases, and 20 bases lay between the germline ends. Germline V gives CDR1 MNHEY, CDR2 SVGAGI. The CDR3 extends over 15 amino acids. The CDR3 here is CASIERGGRGDTQYF. Written as DNA, the CDR3 is TGTGCCAGCATAGAAAGGGGGGGCCGCGGTGATACGCAGTATTTT.

This clone showed up just a few times. This chain links TRBV6-1 with TRBJ1-3; 8 bases agree with TRBD1. Germline-derived CDR1 and CDR2 are MNHNS and SASEGT. The CDR3 is 17 residues long. V gave up 3 bases and J gave up 3 bases; unmatched junction bases: 10. The CDR3 DNA sequence: TGTGCCAGCAGTGAGGCGACAGGGGTTGAAGGTGGAAACACCATATATTTT. This translates into CASSEATGVEGGNTIYF.

The CDR3 DNA reads TGCGCCAGCAGCCAGGAGCCGCCGGGACAGGGGGCGTCCTCCAAAAACATTCAGTACTTC. It translates to CASSQEPPGQGASSKNIQYF. The J gene is TRBJ2-4, the V gene TRBV5-1; 12 nucleotides line up with TRBD1. Per the germline V gene, CDR1 is SGHRS and CDR2 is YFSETQ. J was trimmed by 2 bases and V by 4 bases; bases with no gene match: 16. This CDR3 comprises 20 residues.

J is TRBJ1-2 and V is TRBV5-4; D not resolved. Germline V CDR1 and CDR2: SGHNT, YYREEE (reference sequence). V lost 0 bases and J lost 6, with 9 bases in between. This CDR3 has 13 amino acids. The CDR3 coding sequence is TGTGCCAGCAGCTTGGCCAAGAGGGATGGCTACACCTTC. Residues: CASSLAKRDGYTF.

The chain links TRBV6-2 or TRBV6-3 to TRBJ1-5, with TRBD1 matching over 9 bases. The CDR3 is 17 residues long. CDR1 and CDR2 (germline): MNHEY, SVGEGT. Trimming took 0 bases from V and 1 from J; bases not matched to a gene: 4. This CDR3 is CASSYSGQGISNQPQHF. Here the CDR3 DNA reads TGTGCCAGCAGTTACTCTGGACAGGGGATAAGCAATCAGCCCCAGCATTTT.

V usage is TRBV5-6 and J usage is TRBJ1-4; 10 bases line up with TRBD1. Germline V lookup: CDR1 SGHDT, CDR2 YYEEEE. The CDR3 has 15 residues. Germline trimming cut 0 bases from V and 7 bases from J; bases unmatched to any gene: 3. CDR3 nucleotides: TGTGCCAGCAGCTTGGGACAGGGGGCGAGTGAAAAACTGTTTTTT. This translates into CASSLGQGASEKLFF.

The genes are TRBV5-1 and TRBJ1-5; TRBD1 might be the D (5 bases). Trimming pared 3 bases from V and 6 bases from J, leaving 13 bases between. CDR3 length: 14 amino acids. Germline loops: CDR1 SGHRS, CDR2 YFSETQ. The CDR3, as DNA: TGCGCCAGCAGCTCAGGTTCCACAGGTCAGCCCCAGCATTTT. Translation: CASSSGSTGQPQHF.

J is TRBJ1-6 and V is TRBV19, with no clear D. From germline, CDR1 is LNHDA and CDR2 SQIVND (reference sequence). The CDR3 sequence is 14 residues long. Trimming took off 5 bases at V and 7 bases at J, with 12 bases between the two ends. DNA for the CDR3: TGTGCCAGTAGTGTCGGGCGAGGGAATTCACCCCTCCACTTT. Encoded protein: CASSVGRGNSPLHF.

This chain uses TRBV3-1 (or the pseudogene TRBV3-2) with TRBJ2-5; tentative D call: TRBD2 (7 bases). CDR1 is LGHDT and CDR2 is YNNKEL in the germline V gene (reference sequence). Trimming left V 0 bases short and J 7 bases short, with 21 bases between. The CDR3 is 17 amino acids. The CDR3 loop is CASSQDPGGWYDRTQYF. For the CDR3, the DNA is TGTGCCAGCAGCCAAGATCCGGGGGGCTGGTATGATAGGACCCAGTACTTC.

This clone was seen only once. The CDR3 DNA reads as TGTGCCAGCAGCAAAGCACCCCGCGTCCGGGACTGCAAAGAGACCCAGTACTTC. Protein sequence: CASSKAPRVRDCKETQYF. The chain is built from TRBV21-1 and TRBJ2-5; the DNA was not used to check the table's D call, TRBD2. TRBV21-1 is termed a pseudogene. This CDR3 has 18 residues.

This clone came up once. V gene TRBV28 combines with J gene TRBJ2-5; D is possibly TRBD1 (6 bases). Trimming removed 5 bases at V and 2 bases at J, with 12 bases between. The CDR3 is 14 residues long. In germline, CDR1 is MDHEN, CDR2 SYDVKM. CDR3 in DNA: TGTGCCAGCAGTCCCCGGGACATTCAAGAGACCCAGTACTTC. It specifies CASSPRDIQETQYF.

The chain couples TRBV5-1 to TRBJ1-4; D unclear. The V end lost 1 base, the J end lost 4 bases, and 8 bases lay between the germline ends. Germline V gives CDR1 SGHRS, CDR2 YFSETQ. CDR3 size: 14 residues. CDR3 residues: CASSLLTINEKLFF. CDR3 DNA sequence: TGCGCCAGCAGCTTGTTGACTATTAATGAAAAACTGTTTTTT.

The chain uses TRBV7-3 and TRBJ1-6; TRBD1 agrees at 8 bases. Germline V gives CDR1 SGHTA, CDR2 FQGTGA. This CDR3 contains 13 residues. With 8 bases clipped from V and 6 bases from J, the junction kept 3 bases outside the gene matches. The CDR3 is CASGQGGNSPLHF. The CDR3 coding sequence is TGTGCCAGCGGACAGGGCGGTAATTCACCCCTCCACTTT.

CDR3 nucleotides: TGTGCCAGCAGCACTACAGGGTCTGGCAATCAGCCCCAGCATTTT. Its protein product is CASSTTGSGNQPQHF. V usage is TRBV6-5 and J usage is TRBJ1-5; tentatively, D is TRBD1 (6 bases). Germline values: CDR1 MNHEY, CDR2 SVGAGI. V was shortened by 6 bases and J by 2 bases, with 14 bases between the two germline ends. This CDR3 comprises 15 residues.

This chain joins TRBV29-1 and TRBJ1-5; 7 bases fit TRBD1. Germline CDR1 SQVTM, CDR2 ANQGSEA. This CDR3 is built from 13 residues. With 6 bases clipped from V and 2 bases from J, the junction kept 4 bases outside the gene matches. CDR3 sequence (DNA): TGCAGCGTCCGACAGGGAGGCAATCAGCCCCAGCATTTT. Translated, it gives CSVRQGGNQPQHF.

The chain joins TRBV27 to TRBJ2-1, with 8 bases fitting TRBD2. Germline V gene lookup returns CDR1 MNHEY and CDR2 SMNVEV (reference sequence). The ends lost 10 bases at V and 8 bases at J; junction bases unmatched: 13. This CDR3 comprises 14 residues. The CDR3 sequence: CATRGGGLFHEQFF. For the CDR3, the DNA is TGTGCCACAAGGGGCGGGGGGCTATTCCATGAGCAGTTCTTC.